This TCR beta chain appears in the sequencing data of a study of control samples from healthy donors and cancer patients. The CDR3 is 19 amino acids. Germline V gene data show CDR1 as LNHDA and CDR2 as SQIVND (reference sequence). Trimming took off 1 base at V and 4 bases at J, with 23 bases between the two ends. Here immunoSEQ multiplex PCR was the method, and the copy in TCRdb shows in-frame clones only, minus some. The repertoire holds about 89,000 clones, 70% to 90% seen once, with 2% to 2.5% in the top ten. The TCR comes from a woman aged 35 to 49 in good health. The chain is built from TRBV19 and TRBJ1-5; D uncertain. The sample consisted of blood. The CDR3 DNA reads as TGTGCCAGTAGTATAGTTGAAGGATCAACGCCGTTTTATAATCAGCCCCAGCATTTT. Its protein is CASSIVEGSTPFYNQPQHF.